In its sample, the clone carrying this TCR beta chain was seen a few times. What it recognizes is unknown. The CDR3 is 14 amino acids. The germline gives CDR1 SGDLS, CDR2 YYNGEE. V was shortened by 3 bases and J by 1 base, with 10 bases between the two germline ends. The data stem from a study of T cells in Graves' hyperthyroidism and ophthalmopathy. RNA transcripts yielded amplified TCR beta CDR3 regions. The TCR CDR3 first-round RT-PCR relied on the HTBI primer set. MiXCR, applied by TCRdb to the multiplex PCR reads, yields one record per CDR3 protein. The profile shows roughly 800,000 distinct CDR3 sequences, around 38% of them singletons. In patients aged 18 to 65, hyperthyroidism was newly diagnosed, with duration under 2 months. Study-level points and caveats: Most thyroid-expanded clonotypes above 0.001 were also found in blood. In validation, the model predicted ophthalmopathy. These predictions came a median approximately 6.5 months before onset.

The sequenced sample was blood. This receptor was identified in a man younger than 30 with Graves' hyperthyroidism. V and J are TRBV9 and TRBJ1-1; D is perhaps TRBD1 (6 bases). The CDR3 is CASSDGGSNTEAFF. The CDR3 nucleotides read TGTGCCAGCAGCGATGGGGGCTCGAACACTGAAGCTTTCTTT.